This TCR beta chain was retrieved from a study of blood T cell repertoires in COVID-19 (dated by TCRdb to the early 2020s). With respect to the entire study: Collaborator samples came from the United States, Italy and Spain and covered acute and convalescent phases of COVID-19. Samples were obtained from the ongoing ImmuneRACE study (first 160 participants) and from over 1,000 subjects provided by 6 global collaborators. Where available, HLA class I and class II types were obtained from metadata supplied by the sample provider rather than from assay-based typing. Subjects who had been exposed to COVID-19, were actively infected with it, or had recovered from it provided the deeply sampled blood TCRbeta repertoires that made up the dataset. The repertoires were made available in a free public database intended to serve as a resource for research on the immune response to SARS-CoV-2. The sample metadata nearly always contained a de-identified subject ID, COVID-19 status, age in years and sex. The prospective study material was composed of cDNA or gDNA derived from T cells, B-cell-depleted T cells, or PBMCs.

Notes on this clone: Its antigen is still unknown. The record has no base qualities; no much larger clone is one base away.

General conclusions and limits of the study: Clinical and demographic metadata were provided uncurated, with the amount varying by source and participant.

The CDR3 runs 16 residues from the cysteine to the phenylalanine. The DNA shown is the 48-base CDR3, in frame from base 1. At the junction V is shortened by 8 bases and J by 3 bases; bases outside the gene matches: 9. CDR1 and CDR2, looked up from the germline V gene, are KGHSH and LQKENI. Whole blood was collected in K2EDTA tubes by collaborating institutions according to the institutions' own protocols. For TCRbeta analysis, collaborators shipped samples in one of three forms: frozen whole blood, isolated PBMCs, or DNA extracted from either of those sample types. TCRbeta CDR3 regions were amplified from genomic DNA using the immunoSEQ Assay, a bias-controlled multiplex PCR. In the original analysis: The number of nucleated cells in each sample was estimated from the amplification of reference gene primers within the assay. To quantify the absolute abundance of each unique TCRbeta CDR3 rearrangement, sequence reads were collapsed and filtered. For each sample, productive Simpson clonality was calculated by taking the square root of Simpson's diversity index across productive rearrangements. In its TCRdb copy, this immuneACCESS table keeps in-frame sequences only and misses some clones. Where compared with another copy, unresolved V genes explain less than half of these, and the others have no known cause. V, J and clone size reflect that table, while D and trimming were determined from the DNA. The sample table holds 70,000 to 100,000 clones, of which around 91% were seen once. The ten most abundant clones make up approximately 4% of the sample.

The chain links TRBV18 with TRBJ1-5; 11 nucleotides in the junction match TRBD1. The TCR comes from an elderly woman with active or convalescent COVID-19. Source material: peripheral blood. The CDR3 protein is CASRTGGRHNNQPQHF. Read as DNA, the sequence is TGTGCCAGCCGGACAGGGGGCAGACACAACAATCAGCCCCAGCATTTT.